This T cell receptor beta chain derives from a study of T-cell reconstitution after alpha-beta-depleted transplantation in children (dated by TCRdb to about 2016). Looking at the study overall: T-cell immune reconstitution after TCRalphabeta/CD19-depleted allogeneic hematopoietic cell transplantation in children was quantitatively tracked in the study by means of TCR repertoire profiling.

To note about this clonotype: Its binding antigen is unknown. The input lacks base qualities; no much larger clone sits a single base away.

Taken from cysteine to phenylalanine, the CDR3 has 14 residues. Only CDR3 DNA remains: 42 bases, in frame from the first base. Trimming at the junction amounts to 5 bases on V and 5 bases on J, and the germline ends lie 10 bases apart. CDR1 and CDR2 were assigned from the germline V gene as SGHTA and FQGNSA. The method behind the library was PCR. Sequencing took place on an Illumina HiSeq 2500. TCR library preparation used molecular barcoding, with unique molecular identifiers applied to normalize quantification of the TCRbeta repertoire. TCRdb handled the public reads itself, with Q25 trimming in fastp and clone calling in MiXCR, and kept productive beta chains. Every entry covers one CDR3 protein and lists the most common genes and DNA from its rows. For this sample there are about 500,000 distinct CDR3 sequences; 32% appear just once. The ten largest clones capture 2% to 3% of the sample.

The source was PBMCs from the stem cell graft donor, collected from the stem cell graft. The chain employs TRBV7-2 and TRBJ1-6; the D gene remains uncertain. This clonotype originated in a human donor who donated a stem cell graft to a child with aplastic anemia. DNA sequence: TGTGCCAGCAGCCACTACAGAGATAATTCACCCCTCCACTTT. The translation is CASSHYRDNSPLHF. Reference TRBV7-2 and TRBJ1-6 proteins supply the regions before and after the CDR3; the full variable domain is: GAGVSQSPSNKVTEKGKDVELRCDPISGHTALYWYRQSLGQGLEFLIYFQGNSAPDKSGLPSDRFSAERTGGSVSTLTIQRTQQEDSAVYLCASSHYRDNSPLHFGNGTRLTVT.